These T cell receptor beta chains were read from a single sample in a study of cytomegalovirus exposure and HLA in healthy donors. TCRdb's table, derived via immunoSEQ multiplex PCR, lists solely in-frame clones and lacks some. The data show 65,000 to 95,000 clones, 85% to 95% seen once. Sequenced sample: PBMCs. These TCRs come from a man younger than 30 in good health and CMV-seronegative. The CDR3 runs from the conserved cysteine through the conserved F or W. D genes are given only for firm matches. Clone size is not always given. Where it is, it says once, few, many or a class for expanded clones.

clone_size	v_call	j_call	d_call	cdr3_nt	cdr3_aa
-	TRBV7-6	TRBJ1-1	-	TGTGCCAGCAGCCAATCAGGAGGGGGGGGGATGGCCCAAGCTTTCTTT	CASSQSGGGGMAQAFF
-	TRBV19	TRBJ2-7	TRBD2	TGTGCCAGTAGTATAGAGGCGGGGGGCCCCTACGAGCAGTACTTC	CASSIEAGGPYEQYF
-	TRBV27	TRBJ2-7	-	TGTGCCAGCAGTCCTGCTGGCCCCTACGAGCAGTACTTC	CASSPAGPYEQYF
few	TRBV19	TRBJ2-1	TRBD1	TGTGCCAGTAGTACCAACAGGGGTGGTGAGCAGTTCTTC	CASSTNRGGEQFF
-	TRBV19	TRBJ2-5	TRBD1	TGTGCCAGTAGCAGACCTACCGGGACAGGGCGAGAGACCCAGTACTTC	CASSRPTGTGRETQYF
-	TRBV9	TRBJ2-7	TRBD1	TGTGCCAGCAGCACAGCAGGGGGCGAGCAGTACTTC	CASSTAGGEQYF
-	TRBV7-9	TRBJ2-2	-	TGTGCCAGCAGCTTAGTGTCAGACTCCACCGGGGAGCTGTTTTTT	CASSLVSDSTGELFF
-	TRBV30	TRBJ2-7	TRBD1	TGTGCCTGGAGTGTGCCCACAGGGGGCTTATCCTACGAGCAGTACTTC	CAWSVPTGGLSYEQYF
-	TRBV2	TRBJ2-1	TRBD2	TGTGCCAGCAGGGGGGGGGTATACCATGAGCAGTTCTTC	CASRGGVYHEQFF
-	TRBV6-5	TRBJ1-4	TRBD1	TGTGCCAGCAGCCCGACAGGGTTGGGTGAAAAACTGTTTTTT	CASSPTGLGEKLFF
-	TRBV7-2	TRBJ2-5	TRBD2	TGTGCCAGCAGCTTCAGCGGGGGGGCGGAGACCCAGTACTTC	CASSFSGGAETQYF
-	TRBV11-2	TRBJ1-3	-	TGTGCCAGCAGCTTAGCGACAGCCAACTCTGGAAACACCATATATTTT	CASSLATANSGNTIYF
-	TRBV7-6	TRBJ2-3	TRBD1	TGTGCCAGCAGCCCCACCGGACAGGGGACAGATACGCAGTATTTT	CASSPTGQGTDTQYF
-	TRBV5-4	TRBJ1-2	-	TGTGCCAGCAGCTTGGGCCAGGCCTTCTATGGCTACACCTTC	CASSLGQAFYGYTF
-	TRBV7-2	TRBJ2-3	TRBD2	TGTGCCAGCAGCTTAATAGCGGGGGGGCCCACAGATACGCAGTATTTT	CASSLIAGGPTDTQYF
-	TRBV6-5	TRBJ2-2	-	TGTGCCAGCACCGGACAGAGCACCGGGGAGCTGTTTTTT	CASTGQSTGELFF
-	TRBV2	TRBJ2-3	TRBD2	TGTGCCAGCTATCGAGAGACTAGCGGGCGATACACAGATACGCAGTATTTT	CASYRETSGRYTDTQYF
-	TRBV30	TRBJ1-5	TRBD1	TGTGCCTGGAGTGTACAGGGGCTCCTAGCGAAGGATCAGCCCCAGCATTTT	CAWSVQGLLAKDQPQHF
-	TRBV11-2	TRBJ1-1	-	TGTGCCAGCAGCTTAGTGGCGGCGAACACTGAAGCTTTCTTT	CASSLVAANTEAFF
-	TRBV27	TRBJ2-3	-	TGTGCCAGCAGTTTACGGGGGACAGATACGCAGTATTTT	CASSLRGTDTQYF
-	TRBV4-1	TRBJ2-1	TRBD2	TGCGCCAGCAGCCAAGAAAGCGGGGTGTACAATGAGCAGTTCTTC	CASSQESGVYNEQFF
-	TRBV28	TRBJ2-5	TRBD1	TGTGCCAGCAGTATCCGGGACAGCCTGCAAGAGACCCAGTACTTC	CASSIRDSLQETQYF
once	TRBV15	TRBJ1-3	-	TGTGCCACCAGCAGAGAAAGGGGTTGGGGAAACACCATATATTTT	CATSRERGWGNTIYF
-	TRBV27	TRBJ2-7	-	TGTGCCAGCAGTTTCACAGACGCCTACGAGCAGTACTTC	CASSFTDAYEQYF
-	TRBV28	TRBJ1-2	-	TGTGCCACCTTACTACCCGCTAACTATGGCTACACCTTC	CATLLPANYGYTF
-	TRBV18	TRBJ2-5	-	TGTGCCAGCTCACCAGGGGGCAGGGGTTTCGTGGAGACCCAGTACTTC	CASSPGGRGFVETQYF
-	TRBV6-5	TRBJ2-7	TRBD2	TGTGCCAGCAGTTACTCTGGGGGGGGAAAGCAGTACTTC	CASSYSGGGKQYF
few	TRBV4-3	TRBJ2-3	-	TGCGCCAGCAGCCGAGTTCCGATCAGACAAAGCACAGATACGCAGTATTTT	CASSRVPIRQSTDTQYF
-	TRBV15	TRBJ2-7	TRBD2	TGTGCCACCAGCAGAAGAGATATGTCTAGCGGGGGGTCCCAGCAGTACTTC	CATSRRDMSSGGSQQYF
once	TRBV30	TRBJ1-2	-	TGTGCCTCCCTCGAGGGCTACACCTTC	CASLEGYTF
-	TRBV9	TRBJ2-7	-	TGTGCCAGCAGCCCCGGCGGAGGGGCCCCCTACGAGCAGTACTTC	CASSPGGGAPYEQYF
-	TRBV14	TRBJ1-4	-	TGTGCCAGCAGCCAAGCTTCAACAGCTATTAATGAAAAACTGTTTTTT	CASSQASTAINEKLFF
-	TRBV27	TRBJ2-7	TRBD1	TGTGCCAGCAGTTATACAGGGGGCGGGTACCACGAGCAGTACTTC	CASSYTGGGYHEQYF
-	TRBV28	TRBJ1-1	TRBD1	TGTGCCAGCAGTTCCCCTCAGACAGGGACCACTGAAGCTTTCTTT	CASSSPQTGTTEAFF